This TCR beta chain was retrieved from a study of persistence of HIV-infected CD4 T cells. Study observations and caveats: Antigen-responding cells were enriched for degenerate expanded CDR3beta sequences.

The libraries were made with immunoSEQ version 4 in survey mode. Sequenced by immunoSEQ multiplex PCR; TCRdb stores in-frame clones only, minus some. This table has 25,000 to 35,000 clones, roughly three quarters appearing once. Lysates of CMV-infected fibroblasts at roughly 10 ug/mL stimulated these cells. CD40L-negative CD69-negative CD45RO-high memory CD4+ T cells were sorted as populations depleted of antigen-responding cells. Adults with HIV-1 started suppressive ART while chronically infected. To note about this clone: What it recognizes is unknown.

The material sequenced was CD4+ T cells sorted from PBMCs after approximately 19-hour stimulation, taken from a patient who received antiretroviral therapy. The sequence derives from an adult woman with HIV who was CMV-seropositive.

CDR3: CASSLVSGRAFF. CDR3 coding DNA: TGTGCCAGCAGCTTAGTATCAGGTCGGGCTTTCTTT. The chain joins TRBV7-2 to TRBJ1-1; D is ambiguous. Germline V gene data show CDR1 as SGHTA and CDR2 as FQGNSA. Trimming stripped 1 base from V and 11 bases from J, with 11 bases between. CDR3 length equals 12 residues.